This record looks at one T cell receptor (beta chain) sequence and its context. The target of this receptor is not known. Base qualities are missing; no much larger clone stands one base away. Collaborating institutions collected whole blood in K2EDTA tubes following their own protocols. Collaborator samples were shipped for TCRbeta analysis as frozen whole blood, isolated PBMCs, or DNA extracted from either sample type. This sample is part of a study of blood T cell repertoires in COVID-19 (dated by TCRdb to about 2020). For the study in its entirety: The collaborator samples originated in the United States, Italy and Spain and spanned the acute and convalescent phases of COVID-19. The samples were drawn from the first 160 participants of the ongoing ImmuneRACE study and from 950 to 1,500 subjects provided by 6 global collaborators. Nearly every sample came with metadata listing a de-identified subject ID, COVID-19 status, age in years and sex. The repertoires were made available in a free public database intended to serve as a resource for research on the immune response to SARS-CoV-2. Deeply sampled blood TCRbeta repertoires from subjects exposed to, actively infected with, or recovered from COVID-19 were included in the dataset. The material from the prospective study consisted of cDNA or gDNA derived from T cells, B-cell-depleted T cells, or PBMCs. Where available, HLA class I and class II types were obtained from metadata supplied by the sample provider rather than from assay-based typing.

TCRbeta CDR3 regions were amplified from genomic DNA by means of the immunoSEQ Assay, a bias-controlled multiplex PCR. The authors' analysis ran thus. Within the assay, amplification of reference gene primers was used to estimate how many nucleated cells each sample contained. To quantify the absolute abundance of each unique TCRbeta CDR3 rearrangement, sequence reads were collapsed and filtered. For each sample, productive Simpson clonality was calculated as the square root of Simpson's diversity index across productive rearrangements. TCRdb took over this immuneACCESS table, retaining in-frame rearrangements with V and J assigned. Such tables are incomplete; in checked studies, under half of the missing clones stem from an unresolved V gene, and the remainder is unexplained. That table supplies the V and J calls and clone size; D and trimming were determined from the DNA. The sample yields 200,000 to 250,000 clones; around three quarters were counted once. Less than 7% of the sample goes to the ten largest clones.

Findings and caveats that apply to the study as a whole: The amount of clinical and demographic metadata varied by source and participant and was provided uncurated.

The CDR3 has 17 amino acids, counting the end cysteine and phenylalanine. Only CDR3 DNA remains: 51 bases, in frame from the first base. Ends trimmed: V by 6 bases, J by 5 bases; bases unmatched to a gene: 10. Material: peripheral blood. This sequence was found in a woman in her 70s with acute or convalescent COVID-19. The chain uses TRBV6-7 and TRBJ2-2, with 12 central nucleotides matching TRBD1. TRBV6-7 is an ORF, and what it does is uncertain. The base sequence is TGTGCCAGCAGCCGACGGCCGGGACAGGGGGCAACCGGGGAGCTGTTTTTT. Translated, this is CASSRRPGQGATGELFF.